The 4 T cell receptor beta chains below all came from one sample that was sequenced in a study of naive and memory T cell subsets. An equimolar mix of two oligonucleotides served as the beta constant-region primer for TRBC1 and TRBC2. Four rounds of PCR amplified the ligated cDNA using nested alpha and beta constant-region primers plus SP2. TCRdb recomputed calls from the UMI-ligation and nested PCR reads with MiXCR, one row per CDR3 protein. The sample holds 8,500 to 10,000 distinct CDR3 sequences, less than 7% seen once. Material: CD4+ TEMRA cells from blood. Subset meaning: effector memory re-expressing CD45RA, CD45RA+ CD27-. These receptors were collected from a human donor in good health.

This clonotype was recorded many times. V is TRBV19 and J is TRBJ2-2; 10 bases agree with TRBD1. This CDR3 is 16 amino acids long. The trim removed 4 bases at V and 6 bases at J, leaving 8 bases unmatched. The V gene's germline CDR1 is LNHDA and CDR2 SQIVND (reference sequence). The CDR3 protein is CASSTTGTGVAGELFF. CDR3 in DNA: TGTGCCAGTAGTACTACCGGGACAGGGGTGGCCGGGGAGCTGTTTTTT. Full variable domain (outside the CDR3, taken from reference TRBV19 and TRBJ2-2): DGGITQSPKYLFRKEGQNVTLSCEQNLNHDAMYWYRQDPGQGLRLIYYSQIVNDFQKGDIAEGYSVSREKKESFPLTVTSAQKNPTAFYLCASSTTGTGVAGELFFGEGSRLTVL.

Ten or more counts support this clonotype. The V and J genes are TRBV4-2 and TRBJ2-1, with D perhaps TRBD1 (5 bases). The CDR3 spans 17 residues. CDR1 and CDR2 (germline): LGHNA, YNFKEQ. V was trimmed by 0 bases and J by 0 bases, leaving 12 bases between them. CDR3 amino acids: CASSQDQGGSSYNEQFF. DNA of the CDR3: TGTGCCAGCAGCCAAGATCAGGGCGGAAGCTCCTACAATGAGCAGTTCTTC.

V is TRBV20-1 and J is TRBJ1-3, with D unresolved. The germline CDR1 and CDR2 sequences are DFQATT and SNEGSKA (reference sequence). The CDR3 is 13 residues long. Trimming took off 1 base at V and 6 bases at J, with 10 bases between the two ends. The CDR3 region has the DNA TGCAGTGCTAGAGTCCCGGACTTAAACACCATATATTTT. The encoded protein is CSARVPDLNTIYF.

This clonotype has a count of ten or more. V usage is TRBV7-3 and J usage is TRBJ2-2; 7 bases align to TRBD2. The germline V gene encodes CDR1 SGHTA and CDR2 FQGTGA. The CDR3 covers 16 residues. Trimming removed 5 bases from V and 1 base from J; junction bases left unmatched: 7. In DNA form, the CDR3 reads TGTGCCAGCAGCCGTCGGGGGACTATGAACACCGGGGAGCTGTTTTTT. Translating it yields CASSRRGTMNTGELFF.